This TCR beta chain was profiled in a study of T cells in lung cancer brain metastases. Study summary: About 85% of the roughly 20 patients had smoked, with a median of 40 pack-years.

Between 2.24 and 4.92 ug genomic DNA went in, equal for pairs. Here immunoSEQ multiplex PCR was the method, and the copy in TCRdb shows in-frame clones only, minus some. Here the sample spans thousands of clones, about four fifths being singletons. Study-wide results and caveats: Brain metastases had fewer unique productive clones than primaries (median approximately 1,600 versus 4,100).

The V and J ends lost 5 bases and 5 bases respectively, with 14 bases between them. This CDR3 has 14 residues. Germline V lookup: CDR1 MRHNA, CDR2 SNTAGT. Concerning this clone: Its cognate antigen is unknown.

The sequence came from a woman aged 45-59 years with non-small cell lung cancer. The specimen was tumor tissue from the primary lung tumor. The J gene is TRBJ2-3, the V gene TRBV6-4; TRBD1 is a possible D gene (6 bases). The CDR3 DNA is TGTGCCAGCAGTCGGGACATCGAAGGAGATACGCAGTATTTT. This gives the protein CASSRDIEGDTQYF.